The subject of this entry is one TCR beta chain. The antigen remains unidentified. The CDR3 spans 13 residues. The germline V gene encodes CDR1 SGHRS and CDR2 YFSETQ. V was pared by 0 bases and J by 9 bases, with 10 bases between. This sample is drawn from a study of cytomegalovirus exposure and HLA in healthy donors. A multiplex PCR was run with 60 Vbeta primers and 13 Jbeta primers. Produced via immunoSEQ multiplex PCR; TCRdb's table is partial and in-frame only. The table lists about 190,000 clones, roughly four fifths of them singletons. Study-wide results and caveats: TCR beta chains numbering under 200 were designated cytomegalovirus-associated.

The clonotype comes from a woman aged 25 to 39 in good health and CMV-seropositive. This chain connects TRBV5-1 to TRBJ2-1; D is uncertain. Source material: PBMCs. The DNA of the CDR3 is TGCGCCAGCAGCTTGGCGGATAGGAGTGAGCAGTTCTTC. Its protein product is CASSLADRSEQFF.